Below, one TCR beta chain is given with its context. The antigen is unknown. This sample is drawn from a study of T cell responses to AZD1222 COVID-19 vaccine. Findings of the study overall: Donors skewed white British and female; clonal diversity was possibly underestimated. The repertoires were collected only after the peak T cell response.

With 4 bases removed from V and 6 bases from J, the gap between germline ends came to 7 bases. Germline CDR1 reads DFQATT; CDR2 reads SNEGSKA (reference sequence). The CDR3 runs to 11 residues. Produced via immunoSEQ multiplex PCR; TCRdb's table is partial and in-frame only. The sample records 100,000 to 150,000 clones, approximately 90% being singletons. This TCR was sampled from an adult in good health. This chain links TRBV20-1 with TRBJ2-4, with D unclear. This sample comprised peripheral blood, obtained on day 0 of AZD1222 vaccination. The CDR3 DNA reads as TGCAGTGCTAAAGACGGAAACATTCAGTACTTC. It codes for CSAKDGNIQYF.